Described below is a single TCR beta chain sequence and its context. Its antigen is as yet unknown. Libraries were prepared by immunoSEQ multiplex PCR; TCRdb keeps only in-frame clonotypes and omits some of them. The profile shows about 33,000 clones, about 90% of them singletons. This sample was included in a study of T cells in localized non-small cell lung cancer. Whole-study results and caveats: Heterogeneity remains possible, as sequencing covered one tumor region only.

The sequencing here drew on PBMCs, taken before any cancer treatment. This TCR was recovered from a man aged 35-75 years with stage II lung adenocarcinoma.

CDR3 in amino acids: CASSARTSASTDTQYF. CDR3 in DNA: TGTGCCAGCAGTGCCCGGACTAGCGCTAGCACAGATACGCAGTATTTT. The chain carries TRBV6-1 and TRBJ2-3, with TRBD2 matching over 9 bases. Germline assignment: CDR1 MNHNS and CDR2 SASEGT. The CDR3 has 16 amino acids. Losses at the gene ends were 4 bases for V and 0 bases for J; bases not matched to a gene: 5.